Listed here are 5 T cell receptor beta chains from one sample, sequenced in a study of Ad26.COV2.S vaccination and SARS-CoV-2 variants. Repertoires were generated with immunoSEQ multiplex PCR, while TCRdb's copy carries only in-frame clones and drops some. This table has under 550,000 clones, 90% appearing once. Treatment noted: 19 received Ad26.COV2.S at low or high dose, single or two shots; 5 received placebo; per-sample allocation not given. Sampling happened 63 days after the first vaccine or placebo injection. Material: peripheral blood, obtained in a trial of Ad26.COV2.S vaccine versus placebo. The source is a person aged 18 to 59 who received the Ad26.COV2.S COVID-19 vaccine or a placebo.

V and J are TRBV5-1 and TRBJ2-3, with D possibly being TRBD1 or TRBD2 (5 bases each). The CDR3 has 15 residues. Looked up from germline, CDR1 is SGHRS and CDR2 is YFSETQ. With 0 bases removed from V and 2 bases from J, the gap between germline ends came to 10 bases. The CDR3 DNA follows: TGCGCCAGCAGCTTGGCGGGGCAGATCACAGATACGCAGTATTTT. It translates to CASSLAGQITDTQYF.

As for this clone: The same CDR3 also results from other DNA sequences found in this sample. The chain couples TRBV12-3 or TRBV12-4 to TRBJ2-2; TRBD2 aligns across 8 bases. V was clipped by 3 bases and J by 6 bases; unmatched bases: 0. The CDR3 length is 13 residues. CDR3 residues: CASSFGGAGELFF. The CDR3 nucleotides are TGTGCCAGCAGTTTCGGGGGGGCCGGGGAGCTGTTTTTT.

The chain recombines TRBV14 with TRBJ2-7; D is uncertain. Germline CDR1 SGHDN, CDR2 FVKESK. The CDR3 has 15 amino acids. Trimming stripped 0 bases from V and 5 bases from J, with 14 bases between. CDR3 sequence: CASSQDPAPWNEQYF. The CDR3, as DNA: TGTGCCAGCAGCCAAGATCCGGCCCCATGGAACGAGCAGTACTTC.

CDR3 sequence reads: CASSVYSGEQYF. The CDR3 DNA is TGTGCCAGCAGTGTGTATAGCGGCGAGCAGTACTTC. V usage is TRBV28 and J usage is TRBJ2-7; D might be TRBD2 (6 bases). The germline gives CDR1 MDHEN, CDR2 SYDVKM. This CDR3 has 12 residues. The V end lost 5 bases, the J end lost 6 bases, and 11 bases lay between the germline ends.

The chain carries TRBV5-8 and TRBJ2-3; D ambiguous. The ends were cut back, 1 base at V and 7 bases at J, with 1 base in the middle. The length of the CDR3 is 10 residues. Germline V gene sequence: CDR1 SGHTS, CDR2 YDEGEE. The CDR3 sequence is CASSLNTQYF. CDR3 nucleotide sequence: TGTGCCAGCAGCTTGAATACGCAGTATTTT.